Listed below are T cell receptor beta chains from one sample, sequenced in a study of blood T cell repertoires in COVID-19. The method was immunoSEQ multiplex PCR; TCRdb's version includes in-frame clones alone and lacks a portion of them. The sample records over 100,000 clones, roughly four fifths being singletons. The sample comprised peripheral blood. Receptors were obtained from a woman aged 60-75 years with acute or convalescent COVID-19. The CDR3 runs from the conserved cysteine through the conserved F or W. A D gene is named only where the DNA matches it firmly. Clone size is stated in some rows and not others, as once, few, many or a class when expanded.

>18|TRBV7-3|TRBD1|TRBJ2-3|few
TGTGCCAGCAGCTTAAAGCCAGCAGGGACAGGGGGTTCAGATACGCAGTATTTT
CASSLKPAGTGGSDTQYF
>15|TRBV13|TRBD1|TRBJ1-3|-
TGTGCCACCTCAAACAGGGGAACGAGCGGAAACACCATATATTTT
CATSNRGTSGNTIYF
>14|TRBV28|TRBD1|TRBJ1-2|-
TGTGCCAGCAGGAGTGGACAGGGGAGGTATGGCTACACCTTC
CASRSGQGRYGYTF
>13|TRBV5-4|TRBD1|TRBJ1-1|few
TGTGCCAGCAGGCCGGACAGGCACACTGAAGCTTTCTTT
CASRPDRHTEAFF
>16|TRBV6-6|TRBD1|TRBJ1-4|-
TGTGCCAGCAGTTACTCTCTGACAGGGACTAATGAAAAACTGTTTTTT
CASSYSLTGTNEKLFF
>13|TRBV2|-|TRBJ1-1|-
TGTGCCAGCTCAGGACAATTGAACACTGAAGCTTTCTTT
CASSGQLNTEAFF
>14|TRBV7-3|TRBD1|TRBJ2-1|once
TGTGCCAGCAGCCCCGGACAGGGTAGCAATGAGCAGTTCTTC
CASSPGQGSNEQFF
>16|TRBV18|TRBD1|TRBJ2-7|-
TGTGCCAGCTCACCACGCGGCGGACAGGGGGTTTACGAGCAGTACTTC
CASSPRGGQGVYEQYF
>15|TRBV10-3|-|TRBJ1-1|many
TGTGCCATCAGTGAGTCTCTCCCGAGGGACACTGAAGCTTTCTTT
CAISESLPRDTEAFF
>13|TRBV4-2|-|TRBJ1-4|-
TGTGCCAGCAGCCAACCCGACAGTGAAAAACTGTTTTTT
CASSQPDSEKLFF
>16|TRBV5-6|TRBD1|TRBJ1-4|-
TGTGCCAGCAGCCTGTATGGGGACAGCATAAATGAAAAACTGTTTTTT
CASSLYGDSINEKLFF
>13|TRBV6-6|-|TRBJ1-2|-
TGTGCCAGCAGTCCTCAGGTTGGATATGGCTACACCTTC
CASSPQVGYGYTF
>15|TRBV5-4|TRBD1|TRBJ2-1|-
TGTGCCAGCAGCCACCCGATCGTCGGGGACAGTGAGCAGTTCTTC
CASSHPIVGDSEQFF
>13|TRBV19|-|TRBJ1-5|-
TGTGCCAGTAGTACACTCGAGAGTCAGCCCCAGCATTTT
CASSTLESQPQHF
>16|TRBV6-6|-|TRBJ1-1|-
TGTGCCAGCAGTTACGTACAGGGCGGCGAGGACACTGAAGCTTTCTTT
CASSYVQGGEDTEAFF
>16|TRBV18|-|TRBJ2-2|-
TGTGCCAGCTCACCACTCGACATCCGAAACACCGGGGAGCTGTTTTTT
CASSPLDIRNTGELFF
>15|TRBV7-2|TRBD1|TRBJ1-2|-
TGTGCCAGCAGCCGTGACCAGGGGGCAAGGGGTGGCTACACCTTC
CASSRDQGARGGYTF
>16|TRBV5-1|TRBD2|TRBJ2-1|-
TGCGCCAGCAGCTTGGTACCTGCGGGGGGGTACAATGAGCAGTTCTTC
CASSLVPAGGYNEQFF
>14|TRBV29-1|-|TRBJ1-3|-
TGCAGCGCCTCGGGACTCCTCTCTGGAAACACCATATATTTT
CSASGLLSGNTIYF
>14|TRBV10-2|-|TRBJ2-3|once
TGCGCCACCCGCGTGGGACTTTCCACAGATACGCAGTATTTT
CATRVGLSTDTQYF
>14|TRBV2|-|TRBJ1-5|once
TGTGCCAGCGGTAAGGAAAAGGGGAATCAGCCCCAGCATTTT
CASGKEKGNQPQHF
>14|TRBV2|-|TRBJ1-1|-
TGTGCCAGCAGTGAGGCGGGGTGGGACACTGAAGCTTTCTTT
CASSEAGWDTEAFF
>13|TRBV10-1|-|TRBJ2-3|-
TGCGCCAGCAGTAGACAGCCCACAGATACGCAGTATTTT
CASSRQPTDTQYF